This T cell receptor (beta chain) appears in the sequencing data of a study of T cells in Graves' hyperthyroidism and ophthalmopathy. RNA transcripts provided the source from which TCR beta CDR3 regions were amplified. First-round RT-PCR with HTBI primers amplified the TCR CDR3 region. Via MiXCR, TCRdb re-called the multiplex PCR reads, giving one row per CDR3 protein. Of 300,000 to 450,000 distinct CDR3 sequences in the sample, about a sixth were seen once. Study-wide points: The model's output predicted ophthalmopathy at a median of roughly 6.9 months prior to onset.

This clonotype was seen ten or more times. Its antigen is as yet unknown. Sequenced material: blood. This sequence was found in a woman aged 40 to 50 with Graves' ophthalmopathy.

Here the CDR3 reads CACTSGSSYEQYF. In DNA form, the CDR3 reads TGTGCCTGTACTAGCGGGAGCTCCTACGAGCAGTACTTC. The chain has TRBV30 and TRBJ2-7, with 11 bases fitting TRBD2. After removal of 6 bases from V and 0 bases from J, the junction contained 1 base not matched to a gene. The CDR3 consists of 13 residues. Per germline, CDR1 GTSNPN and CDR2 SVGIG (reference sequence).